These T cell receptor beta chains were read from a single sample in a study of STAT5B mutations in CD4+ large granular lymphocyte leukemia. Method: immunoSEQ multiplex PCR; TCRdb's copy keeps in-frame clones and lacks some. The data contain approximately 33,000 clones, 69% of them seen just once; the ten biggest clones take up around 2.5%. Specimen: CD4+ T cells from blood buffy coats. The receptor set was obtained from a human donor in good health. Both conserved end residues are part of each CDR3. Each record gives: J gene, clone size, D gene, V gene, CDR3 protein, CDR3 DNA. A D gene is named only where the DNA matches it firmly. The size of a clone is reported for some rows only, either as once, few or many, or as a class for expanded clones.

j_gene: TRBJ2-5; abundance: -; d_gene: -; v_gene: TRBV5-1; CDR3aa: CASSLGGAQETQYF; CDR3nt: TGCGCCAGCAGCTTGGGTGGGGCCCAAGAGACCCAGTACTTC
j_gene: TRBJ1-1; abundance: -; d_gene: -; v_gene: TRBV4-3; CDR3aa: CASSQDWGQNTEAFF; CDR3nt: TGCGCCAGCAGCCAAGACTGGGGACAGAACACTGAAGCTTTCTTT
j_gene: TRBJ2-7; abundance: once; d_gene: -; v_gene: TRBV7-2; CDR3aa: CASKTRGGALSYEQYF; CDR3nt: TGTGCCAGCAAGACTAGGGGGGGGGCCCTCTCCTACGAGCAGTACTTC
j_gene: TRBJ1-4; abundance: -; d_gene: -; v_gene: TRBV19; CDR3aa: CASSRPDVNEKLFF; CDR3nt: TGTGCCAGTAGCCGCCCCGACGTGAATGAAAAACTGTTTTTT
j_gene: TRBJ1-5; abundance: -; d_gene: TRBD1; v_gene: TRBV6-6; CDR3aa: CASSSTGASNQPQHF; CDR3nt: TGTGCCAGCAGTAGTACAGGGGCTAGCAATCAGCCCCAGCATTTT
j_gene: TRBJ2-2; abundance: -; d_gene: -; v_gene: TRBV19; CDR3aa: CASSARQAPNTGELFF; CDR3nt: TGTGCCAGTAGTGCGCGACAGGCCCCGAACACCGGGGAGCTGTTTTTT
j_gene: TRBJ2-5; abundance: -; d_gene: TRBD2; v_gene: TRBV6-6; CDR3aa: CASSPGGSGGRETQYF; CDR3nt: TGTGCCAGCAGCCCCGGAGGGAGCGGGGGGCGGGAGACCCAGTACTTC
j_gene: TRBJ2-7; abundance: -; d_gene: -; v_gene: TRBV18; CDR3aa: CASSPYSYEQYF; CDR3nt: TGTGCCAGCTCACCCTACTCCTACGAGCAGTACTTC
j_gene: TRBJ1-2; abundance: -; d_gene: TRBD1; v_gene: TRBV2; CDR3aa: CASSEVSAGTGSNYGYTF; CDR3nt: TGTGCCAGCAGTGAAGTTTCGGCCGGGACAGGTTCTAACTATGGCTACACCTTC
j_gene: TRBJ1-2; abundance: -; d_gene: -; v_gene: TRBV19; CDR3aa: CATTRGGVYGYTF; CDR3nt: TGTGCCACCACCCGGGGCGGAGTCTATGGCTACACCTTC
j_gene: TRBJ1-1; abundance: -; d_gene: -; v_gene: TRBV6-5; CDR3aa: CASSYSKGTEAFF; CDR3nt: TGTGCCAGCAGTTACTCGAAGGGGACTGAAGCTTTCTTT
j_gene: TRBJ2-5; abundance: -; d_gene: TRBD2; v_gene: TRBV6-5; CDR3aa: CASSPGLERETQYF; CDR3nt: TGTGCCAGCAGTCCAGGACTAGAACGGGAGACCCAGTACTTC
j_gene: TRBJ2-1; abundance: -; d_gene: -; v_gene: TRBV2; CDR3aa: CASSLGDGEFF; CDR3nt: TGTGCCAGCAGTTTGGGGGACGGGGAGTTCTTC
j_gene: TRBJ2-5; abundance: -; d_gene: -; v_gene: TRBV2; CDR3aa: CASSGGGPKTQYF; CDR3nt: TGTGCCAGCAGTGGAGGGGGGCCGAAGACCCAGTACTTC
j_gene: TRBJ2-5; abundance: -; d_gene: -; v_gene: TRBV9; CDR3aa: CASSAMGGSGSQYF; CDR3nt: TGTGCCAGCAGCGCCATGGGCGGGTCAGGGTCCCAGTACTTC
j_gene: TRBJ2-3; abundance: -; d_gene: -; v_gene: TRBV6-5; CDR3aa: CASSYWPAGGTDTQYF; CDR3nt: TGTGCCAGCAGTTACTGGCCAGCGGGCGGCACAGATACGCAGTATTTT
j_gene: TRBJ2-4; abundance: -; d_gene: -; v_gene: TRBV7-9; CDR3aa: CASSLVSGKVIQYF; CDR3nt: TGTGCCAGCAGCTTAGTGTCAGGGAAAGTCATTCAGTACTTC
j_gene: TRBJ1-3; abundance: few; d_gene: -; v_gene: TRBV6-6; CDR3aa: CASSFGGAIYF; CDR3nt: TGTGCCAGCAGTTTTGGGGGGGCCATATATTTT
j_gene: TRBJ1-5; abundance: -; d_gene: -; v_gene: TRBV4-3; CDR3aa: CASSQEWGSNQPQHF; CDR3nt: TGCGCCAGCAGCCAAGAGTGGGGGAGCAATCAGCCCCAGCATTTT
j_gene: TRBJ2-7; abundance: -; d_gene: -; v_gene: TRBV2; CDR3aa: CASSERGSSYEQYF; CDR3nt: TGTGCCAGCAGTGAGCGGGGTAGCTCCTACGAGCAGTACTTC
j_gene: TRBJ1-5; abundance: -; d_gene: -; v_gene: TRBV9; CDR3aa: CASSAPLAGCGQPQHF; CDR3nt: TGTGCCAGCAGCGCCCCCCTTGCGGGGTGTGGGCAGCCCCAGCATTTT
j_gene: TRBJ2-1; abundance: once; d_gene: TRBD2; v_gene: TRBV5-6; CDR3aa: CASSLTGLAGWSSYNEQFF; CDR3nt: TGTGCCAGCAGCCTTACTGGACTAGCGGGGTGGAGCTCCTACAATGAGCAGTTCTTC
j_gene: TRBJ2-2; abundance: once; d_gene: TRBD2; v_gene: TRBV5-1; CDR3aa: CASSFGTAGAGGPGELFF; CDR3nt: TGCGCCAGCAGCTTTGGGACCGCCGGAGCGGGGGGACCCGGGGAGCTGTTTTTT
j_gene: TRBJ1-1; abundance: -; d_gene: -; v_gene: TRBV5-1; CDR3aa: CASSPWPQHQNTEAFF; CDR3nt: TGCGCCAGCAGCCCTTGGCCACAACATCAGAACACTGAAGCTTTCTTT
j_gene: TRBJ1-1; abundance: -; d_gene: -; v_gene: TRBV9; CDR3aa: CASSVHPARGCTEAFF; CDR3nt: TGTGCCAGCAGCGTTCACCCGGCACGGGGATGCACTGAAGCTTTCTTT
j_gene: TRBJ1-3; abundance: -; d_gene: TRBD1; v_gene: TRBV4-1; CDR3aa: CASSRGTGTGGSGNTIYF; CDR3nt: TGCGCCAGCAGCCGAGGTACCGGGACAGGGGGCTCTGGAAACACCATATATTTT
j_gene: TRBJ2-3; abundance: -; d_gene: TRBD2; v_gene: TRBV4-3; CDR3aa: CASSRGLAGDPLTDTQYF; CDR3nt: TGCGCCAGCAGCCGGGGACTAGCGGGGGACCCCCTCACAGATACGCAGTATTTT
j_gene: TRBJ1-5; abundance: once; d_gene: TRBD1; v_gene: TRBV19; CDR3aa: CATSLQGEVQPQHF; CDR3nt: TGTGCCACCTCCTTACAGGGGGAGGTTCAGCCCCAGCATTTT
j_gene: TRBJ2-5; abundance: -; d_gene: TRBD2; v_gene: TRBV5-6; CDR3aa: CASSWRTSGGGTQYF; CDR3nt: TGTGCCAGCAGCTGGAGGACTAGCGGGGGAGGGACCCAGTACTTC
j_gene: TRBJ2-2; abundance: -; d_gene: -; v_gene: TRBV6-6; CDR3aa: CASSYGGLTGELFF; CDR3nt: TGTGCCAGCAGTTACGGAGGATTAACCGGGGAGCTGTTTTTT
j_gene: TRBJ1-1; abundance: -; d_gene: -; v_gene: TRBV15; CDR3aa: CATSQRAGRRTEAFF; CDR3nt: TGTGCCACCAGCCAGAGGGCAGGGCGGCGCACTGAAGCTTTCTTT
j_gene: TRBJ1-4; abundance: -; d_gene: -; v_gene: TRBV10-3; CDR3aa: CAISESGGAEKLFF; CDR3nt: TGTGCCATCAGTGAGTCAGGGGGTGCTGAAAAACTGTTTTTT
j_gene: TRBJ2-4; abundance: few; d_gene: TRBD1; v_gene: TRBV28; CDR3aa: CASSAKDRDIQYF; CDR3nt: TGTGCCAGCTCGGCGAAGGACAGGGACATTCAGTACTTC
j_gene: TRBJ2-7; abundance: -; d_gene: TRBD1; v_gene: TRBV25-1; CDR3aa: CASSAGTGYEQYF; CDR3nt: TGTGCCAGCAGCGCCGGGACAGGCTACGAGCAGTACTTC
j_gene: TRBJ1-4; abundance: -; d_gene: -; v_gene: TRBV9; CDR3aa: CASSVETGRGEKLFF; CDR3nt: TGTGCCAGCAGCGTAGAAACAGGGAGAGGGGAAAAACTGTTTTTT
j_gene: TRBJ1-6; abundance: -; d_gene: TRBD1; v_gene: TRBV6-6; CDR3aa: CASSYETGGLNSPLHF; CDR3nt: TGTGCCAGCAGTTACGAGACAGGGGGCCTAAATTCACCCCTCCACTTT
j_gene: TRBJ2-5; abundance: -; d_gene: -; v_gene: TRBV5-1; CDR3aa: CASSLAGSETQYF; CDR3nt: TGCGCCAGCAGCTTGGCCGGTAGTGAGACCCAGTACTTC
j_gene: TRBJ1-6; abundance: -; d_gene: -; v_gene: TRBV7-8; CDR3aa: CASSLLYGRDSPLHF; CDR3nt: TGTGCCAGCAGCTTACTTTACGGCCGGGATTCACCCCTCCACTTT
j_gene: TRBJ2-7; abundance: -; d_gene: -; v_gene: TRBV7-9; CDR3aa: CASSRPRQGGFTYEQYF; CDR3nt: TGTGCCAGCAGCCGACCCAGACAGGGAGGATTCACCTACGAGCAGTACTTC
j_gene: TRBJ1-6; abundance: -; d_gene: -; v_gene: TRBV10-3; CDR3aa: CAISSTTVRDSPLHF; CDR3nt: TGTGCCATCAGTAGTACGACGGTCAGGGATTCACCCCTCCACTTT
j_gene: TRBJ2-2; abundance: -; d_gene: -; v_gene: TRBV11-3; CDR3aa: CASQGTGELFF; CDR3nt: TGTGCCAGTCAGGGGACCGGGGAGCTGTTTTTT
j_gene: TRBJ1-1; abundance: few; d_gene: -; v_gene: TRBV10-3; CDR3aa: CAIREARTEAFF; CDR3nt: TGTGCCATCAGAGAAGCGAGAACTGAAGCTTTCTTT
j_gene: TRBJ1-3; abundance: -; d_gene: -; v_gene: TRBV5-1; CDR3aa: CASSLDSGNPGNTIYF; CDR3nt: TGCGCCAGCAGCTTGGATTCCGGGAACCCTGGAAACACCATATATTTT
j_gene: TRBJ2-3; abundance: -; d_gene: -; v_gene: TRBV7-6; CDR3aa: CASRTDYHTDTQYF; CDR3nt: TGTGCCAGCCGAACCGACTACCACACAGATACGCAGTATTTT
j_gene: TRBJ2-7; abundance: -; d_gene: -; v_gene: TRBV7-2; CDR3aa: CASSLAVGGLYEQYF; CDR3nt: TGTGCCAGCAGCTTAGCGGTAGGAGGTCTCTACGAGCAGTACTTC
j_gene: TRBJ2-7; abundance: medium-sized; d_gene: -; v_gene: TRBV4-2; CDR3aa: CASSQDSYEQYF; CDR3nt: TGTGCCAGCAGCCAAGACAGCTACGAGCAGTACTTC
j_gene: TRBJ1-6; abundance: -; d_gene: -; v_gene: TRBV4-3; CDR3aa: CASSPWGTGPLHF; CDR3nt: TGCGCCAGCAGCCCGTGGGGGACGGGACCCCTCCACTTT
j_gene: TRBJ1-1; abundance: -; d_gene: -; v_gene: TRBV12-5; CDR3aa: CASGPEDRNTEAFF; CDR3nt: TGTGCTAGTGGTCCAGAGGACAGGAACACTGAAGCTTTCTTT
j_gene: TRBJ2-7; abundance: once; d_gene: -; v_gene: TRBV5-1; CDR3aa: CASSLEQGGAGEQYF; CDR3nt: TGCGCCAGCAGCTTGGAACAGGGAGGCGCGGGCGAGCAGTACTTC
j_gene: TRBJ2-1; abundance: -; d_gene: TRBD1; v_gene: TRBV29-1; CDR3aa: CSGGQGAHNEQFF; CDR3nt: TGCAGCGGGGGACAGGGGGCGCACAATGAGCAGTTCTTC
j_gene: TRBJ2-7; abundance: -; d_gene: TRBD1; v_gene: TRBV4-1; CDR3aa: CASSRDRDSYEQYF; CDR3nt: TGCGCCAGCAGTCGTGACAGGGACTCCTACGAGCAGTACTTC
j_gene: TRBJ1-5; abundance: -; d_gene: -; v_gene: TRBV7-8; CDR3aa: CASSSRGGMGNQPQHF; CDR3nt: TGTGCCAGCAGCTCGAGGGGAGGGATGGGCAATCAGCCCCAGCATTTT
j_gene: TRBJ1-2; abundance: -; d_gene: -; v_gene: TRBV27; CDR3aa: CASSLRRGGGYTF; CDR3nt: TGTGCCAGCAGTTTACGGCGGGGCGGTGGCTACACCTTC
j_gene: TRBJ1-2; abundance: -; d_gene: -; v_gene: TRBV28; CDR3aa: CASSFPGSYYGYTF; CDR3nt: TGTGCCAGCAGCTTCCCAGGGAGTTACTATGGCTACACCTTC
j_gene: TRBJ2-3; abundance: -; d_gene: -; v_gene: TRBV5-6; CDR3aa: CASSRGNTQYF; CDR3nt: TGTGCCAGCAGCCGGGGGAATACGCAGTATTTT